This T cell receptor (beta chain) came from a study of T cells in localized non-small cell lung cancer. General observations from the study: Sequencing involved a lone tumor region, leaving heterogeneity possible. Uninvolved adjacent lung showed the highest T cell clonality, exceeding tumor.

To note about this clone: What it binds is unknown.

The germline CDR1 and CDR2 sequences are MNHEY and SVGAGI. This CDR3 comprises 15 residues. Unmatched junction bases numbered 6, after V lost 0 bases and J lost 6 bases. Some clones are missing from TCRdb's copy, which holds only in-frame ones; the method was immunoSEQ multiplex PCR. The sample has nearly 35,000 clones, more than 70% seen once. Sequencing was performed on peripheral blood, taken before any cancer treatment. The chain employs TRBV6-5 and TRBJ2-7; TRBD1 matches at 9 bases. The source is a woman aged 40-75 years with stage I lung adenocarcinoma. Here the CDR3 reads CASSYSGQGPAEQYF. DNA for the CDR3: TGTGCCAGCAGTTACTCGGGACAGGGACCTGCCGAGCAGTACTTC.